This T cell receptor beta chain came from a study of chemoradiotherapy in HPV16-positive cancers. Looking at the study overall: Functional T-cell assays on a couple of HPV16-positive patients' cells defined candidate HPV-specific clones and common TCR motifs. Findings of the study overall: HPV-specific T cells were functionally defined from only a couple of HPV16-positive patients. During treatment, candidate HPV-specific clones and E7-related motifs expanded in tumor.

Samples were taken several times over chemoradiotherapy. Profiling relied on immunoSEQ multiplex PCR, and the TCRdb table lists in-frame clones only, not all of them. The sample carries around 5,600 clones, more than 65% recorded once. The CDR3 is 17 amino acids. Germline loops: CDR1 LGHNA, CDR2 YNFKEQ. V was pared by 3 bases and J by 0 bases, with 8 bases of the junction left unmatched. In its sample, this clone was seen a few times. Its cognate antigen is unknown. The sequenced sample was tumor tissue, obtained from a patient who underwent chemoradiotherapy. The receptor was derived from a human donor with HPV-associated anogenital cancer. The chain combines TRBV4-2 with TRBJ1-3, with 7 bases aligning to TRBD1. The CDR3 region has the DNA TGTGCCAGCAGCCAGGCCGGAGGGGGCTACTCTGGAAACACCATATATTTT. Amino acids: CASSQAGGGYSGNTIYF.